This entry lists 16 T cell receptor beta chains sequenced from one sample in a study of tumor-infiltrating lymphocytes in localized non-small cell lung cancer. The repertoire was sequenced with immunoSEQ multiplex PCR; TCRdb's copy has only in-frame clones and lacks some. The data contain approximately 15,000 clones, roughly four fifths of them singletons. Sequencing input: lung tumor tissue. The receptors originated from a human donor with non-small cell lung cancer.

By frequency in the sample, this clone is medium-sized. This sequence joins TRBV10-2 and TRBJ2-2, with D uncertain. The CDR3 has 12 amino acids. V dropped 5 bases and J dropped 4 bases, with 5 bases sitting between them. The germline V gene encodes CDR1 WSHSY and CDR2 SAAADI. Written as DNA, the CDR3 is TGCGCCAGCAGTACCACCACCGGGGAGCTGTTTTTT. Protein: CASSTTTGELFF.

By proportion, this clone is medium-sized. The chain recombines TRBV2 with TRBJ2-1, with D possibly being TRBD1 (5 bases). The germline CDR1 and CDR2 sequences are SNHLY and FYNNEI. CDR3 length: 14 residues. V was pared by 11 bases and J by 6 bases, with 20 bases between. CDR3 nucleotide sequence: TGTGCCTCCCAAGGGGTGACCTCCGGCAATGAGCAGTTCTTC. This gives the protein CASQGVTSGNEQFF.

With respect to this clone: At one boundary the junction diverges from the germline segment, which might be a read error. The chain couples TRBV10-2 to TRBJ1-3; TRBD1 matches at 7 bases. CDR1 is WSHSY and CDR2 is SAAADI in the germline V gene. This CDR3 is built from 11 residues. CDR3 loop: CASSEGTAVNF. The DNA of the CDR3 is TGCGCCAGCAGTGAGGGGACAGCCGTTAATTTT.

The chain uses TRBV20-1 and TRBJ2-3; D is uncertain. V gave up 3 bases and J gave up 6 bases, with 7 bases separating them. The V gene's germline CDR1 is DFQATT and CDR2 SNEGSKA (reference sequence). The CDR3 runs to 11 residues. The CDR3 reads CSASFADTQYF. The CDR3 DNA reads TGCAGTGCTAGTTTTGCGGATACGCAGTATTTT.

This chain connects TRBV5-1 to TRBJ2-7, with unresolved D. From germline, CDR1 is SGHRS and CDR2 YFSETQ. The CDR3 contains 15 residues. Trimming removed 1 base at V and 2 bases at J, with 13 bases between. The CDR3 nucleotides are TGCGCCAGCAGCTTGACTATGGCCAACGCCTACGAGCAGTACTTC. It specifies CASSLTMANAYEQYF.

This chain links TRBV5-4 with TRBJ2-1; 10 positions agree with TRBD2. The V and J ends lost 5 bases and 0 bases, in that order; junction bases with no gene match: 2. The CDR3 loop spans 15 amino acids. CDR1 is SGHNT and CDR2 is YYREEE in the germline V gene (reference sequence). CDR3 sequence (DNA): TGTGCCAGCAGGGCTAGCGGGAGCTCCTACAATGAGCAGTTCTTC. It is translated as CASRASGSSYNEQFF.

This clone was detected only once. The chain combines TRBV5-4 with TRBJ2-5, with TRBD2 matching 12 bases. The junction had 5 bases not matched to a gene; V was cut back by 4 bases and J by 1 base. Germline V lookup: CDR1 SGHNT, CDR2 YYREEE (reference sequence). The CDR3 runs to 16 residues. The CDR3 DNA reads as TGTGCCAGCAGCCACCCTAGCGGGGGGGGCCAAGAGACCCAGTACTTC. This translates into CASSHPSGGGQETQYF.

The chain links TRBV9 to TRBJ1-4; tentatively, D is TRBD1 (5 bases). Deletions cut 4 bases from V and 12 bases from J, with 22 bases between. CDR1 SGDLS and CDR2 YYNGEE come from the germline V gene. This CDR3 contains 15 residues. DNA of the CDR3: TGTGCCAGCAGCCCCGACCTCAGGACACCCGAAGAACTGTTTTTT. Its protein product is CASSPDLRTPEELFF.

This clone came up a few times. V usage is TRBV5-1 and J usage is TRBJ1-1, with D possibly matching TRBD1 (6 bases). Germline CDR1 reads SGHRS; CDR2 reads YFSETQ. Trimming pared 2 bases from V and 4 bases from J, leaving 12 bases between. This CDR3 is built from 14 residues. Here the CDR3 DNA reads TGCGCCAGCAGCTTATCACAGGGAAGCACTGAAGCTTTCTTT. Protein product: CASSLSQGSTEAFF.

J is TRBJ2-7 and V is TRBV30, with 7 bases identical to TRBD2. CDR3 length equals 15 residues. Trimming took 0 bases from V and 3 from J; bases not matched to a gene: 8. The germline V gene has CDR1 GTSNPN and CDR2 SVGIG (reference sequence). This chain's CDR3 is CAWSVPGTISYEQYF. As DNA, the CDR3 is TGTGCCTGGAGTGTACCCGGGACTATCAGCTACGAGCAGTACTTC.

This sequence joins TRBV5-6 and TRBJ2-3; the match to TRBD1 covers 12 bases. Germline V gene sequence: CDR1 SGHDT, CDR2 YYEEEE. This CDR3 has 18 amino acids. The V segment lost 0 bases and the J segment 6 bases; nucleotides outside the gene matches: 11. CDR3 nucleotides: TGTGCCAGCAGCTTGGGCCTCGGGACAGGGGGCGTCGTGGATACGCAGTATTTT. This translates into CASSLGLGTGGVVDTQYF.

The V and J genes are TRBV5-1 and TRBJ2-3; 7 bases match TRBD1. CDR3 length: 16 amino acids. Germline CDR1 SGHRS, CDR2 YFSETQ. The junction had 13 bases not matched to a gene; V was cut back by 7 bases and J by 2 bases. The CDR3 bases are TGCGCCAGCGGGCCCCCGGGACAGCGAAACACAGATACGCAGTATTTT. Its protein is CASGPPGQRNTDTQYF.

This rearrangement joins TRBV2 to TRBJ2-3, with TRBD2 matching over 9 bases. V was pared by 8 bases and J by 5 bases, with 11 bases of the junction left unmatched. Germline assignment: CDR1 SNHLY and CDR2 FYNNEI. There are 15 residues in the CDR3. The CDR3 region has the DNA TGTGCCAGCCCACAGCGGCGGGAGGGCATAGATACGCAGTATTTT. Translating gives CASPQRREGIDTQYF.

This clone was observed a handful of times. The genes are TRBV19 and TRBJ2-7, with 8 bases that match TRBD1. The germline CDR1 and CDR2 sequences are LNHDA and SQIVND (reference sequence). The CDR3 is 13 residues long. The ends lost 4 bases at V and 5 bases at J; junction bases unmatched: 4. CDR3 nucleotide sequence: TGTGCCAGTAGTAACATGGACAGGGACGAGCAGTACTTC. This gives the protein CASSNMDRDEQYF.

The chain recombines TRBV6-1 with TRBJ2-7; 7 positions match TRBD1. Germline V lookup: CDR1 MNHNS, CDR2 SASEGT. Trimming took 3 bases from V and 4 from J; bases not matched to a gene: 12. The CDR3 has 16 residues. The CDR3 DNA reads TGTGCCAGCAGTGACAGAGGCAGGGGGACCGGATACGAGCAGTACTTC. Protein sequence: CASSDRGRGTGYEQYF.

The gene calls are TRBV4-1 and TRBJ1-5, with TRBD1 as a possible D gene (5 bases). The CDR3 covers 15 residues. The V end was cut by 3 bases, the J end by 5 bases, with 14 bases between. In germline, CDR1 is MGHRA, CDR2 YSYEKL. This CDR3 is CASSQDETDYQPQHF. DNA for the CDR3: TGCGCCAGCAGCCAGGATGAGACAGACTATCAGCCCCAGCATTTT.